The 8 T cell receptor beta chains presented below share a single source sample, sequenced in a study of blood T cell repertoires in COVID-19. Some clones are missing from TCRdb's copy, which holds only in-frame ones; the method was immunoSEQ multiplex PCR. Among 150,000 to 200,000 clones, around 89% were seen once, and the ten largest hold 5% to 8.5%. The sequencing input was PBMCs or T cells enriched from blood (not recorded which). All receptors derive from a woman aged 50 to 60 who had recovered from COVID-19.

The V and J genes are TRBV29-1 and TRBJ2-1, with 8 positions matching TRBD2. Germline trimming cut 4 bases from V and 1 base from J; bases unmatched to any gene: 3. The CDR3 totals 14 residues. Germline values: CDR1 SQVTM, CDR2 ANQGSEA. The CDR3 coding sequence is TGCAGCGTTGGTAGCGGGGTGTCCTACAATGAGCAGTTCTTC. Translation: CSVGSGVSYNEQFF.

This chain connects TRBV5-1 to TRBJ2-3; TRBD2 agrees at 9 bases. The length of the CDR3 is 16 residues. The germline CDR1 and CDR2 sequences are SGHRS and YFSETQ. The V gene end was trimmed by 3 bases and the J gene end by 3 bases; junction bases not matched to a gene: 8. DNA for the CDR3: TGCGCCAGCAGCTGGCCAGAGCGGGGGGCAACAGATACGCAGTATTTT. Amino acid sequence: CASSWPERGATDTQYF. Combining the CDR3 with reference TRBV5-1 and TRBJ2-3 gives the whole variable domain KAGVTQTPRYLIKTRGQQVTLSCSPISGHRSVSWYQQTPGQGLQFLFEYFSETQRNKGNFPGRFSGRQFSNSRSEMNVSTLELGDSALYLCASSWPERGATDTQYFGPGTRLTVL.

This clone was detected a few times. The J gene is TRBJ1-3, the V gene TRBV7-9; TRBD1 matches at 7 bases. The CDR3 consists of 17 residues. Trimming removed 6 bases from V and 2 bases from J; junction bases left unmatched: 13. Germline V lookup: CDR1 SEHNR, CDR2 FQNEAQ (reference sequence). The DNA of the CDR3 is TGTGCCAGCAGTCAAGGGGACAGTTGGGGGGCTGGAAACACCATATATTTT. This sequence encodes CASSQGDSWGAGNTIYF.

The chain recombines TRBV18 with TRBJ1-6, with 8 positions matching TRBD1. The CDR3 contains 15 residues. After removal of 5 bases from V and 9 bases from J, the junction contained 9 bases not matched to a gene. Germline CDR1 KGHSH, CDR2 LQKENI. Here the CDR3 DNA reads TGTGCCAGCTCAACTCAGACAGGGGCCGGTTCACCCCTCCACTTT. Its translation is CASSTQTGAGSPLHF.

This sequence joins TRBV2 and TRBJ1-5, with TRBD1 as a possible D gene (6 bases). The CDR3 runs to 15 residues. Trimming removed 4 bases at V and 3 bases at J, with 13 bases between. In germline, CDR1 is SNHLY, CDR2 FYNNEI. As DNA, the CDR3 is TGTGCCAGCAGTGGAACCGGACAGTACAATCAGCCCCAGCATTTT. Amino acid sequence: CASSGTGQYNQPQHF.

The CDR3 loop is CASSYSYGEGTQYF. The CDR3 nucleotides are TGTGCCAGCAGTTACTCGTACGGTGAGGGGACCCAGTACTTC. The V call is TRBV6-5, the J call TRBJ2-5; D possibly corresponds to TRBD2 (5 bases). V gave up 0 bases and J gave up 7 bases, with 12 bases separating them. The CDR3 is 14 amino acids. Looked up from germline, CDR1 is MNHEY and CDR2 is SVGAGI.

This chain joins TRBV10-1 and TRBJ1-2; 7 nucleotides match TRBD1. The V gene end was trimmed by 4 bases and the J gene end by 4 bases; junction bases not matched to a gene: 9. Germline V gives CDR1 WNHNN, CDR2 SYGVQD (reference sequence). The CDR3 length is 15 residues. The CDR3 region has the DNA TGCGCCAGCAGTGGGACAGGACCCCCCGGCTATGGCTACACCTTC. Its translation is CASSGTGPPGYGYTF.

The CDR3 region is CASSSNRGHTEAFF. The CDR3 DNA is TGTGCCAGCAGCTCGAACAGGGGGCACACTGAAGCTTTCTTT. The chain employs TRBV7-2 and TRBJ1-1, with 9 bases fitting TRBD1. J gave up 3 bases and V 4 bases, and 3 bases lay outside the gene matches. Per germline, CDR1 SGHTA and CDR2 FQGNSA. The CDR3 length is 14 residues.